This T cell receptor (beta chain) was found in a study of blood T cell repertoires in COVID-19. Whole-study context: The United States, Italy and Spain provided the acute and convalescent COVID-19 samples. From T cells, B-cell-depleted T cells, or PBMCs came the material, which was cDNA or gDNA.

Authors' analysis steps: For nucleated cells, counts were estimated from reference gene primer amplification. Sequencing was performed with immunoSEQ multiplex PCR; in TCRdb, only in-frame clones are kept and a portion is missing. The DNA gave D and trimming, while V, J and clone size come from that table. The sample includes fewer than 120,000 clones, about 79% of them seen just once. This TCR derives from a woman older than 75 with active or convalescent COVID-19. The sequenced sample was peripheral blood.

The CDR3 DNA reads as TGTGCCAGTAGTATAGGCCTAGCGAGGGCTACCTACAATGAGCAGTTCTTC. This sequence encodes CASSIGLARATYNEQFF. This chain connects TRBV19 to TRBJ2-1, with a possible D match to TRBD2 (6 bases). From germline, CDR1 is LNHDA and CDR2 SQIVND (reference sequence). Trimming shortened V by 1 base and J by 2 bases, and 15 bases separated the two germline ends. There are 17 residues in the CDR3.